These 9 T cell receptor beta chains share one sample of origin, sequenced in a study of blood T cell repertoires in COVID-19 (dated by TCRdb to the early 2020s). The library came from the immunoSEQ multiplex PCR assay. TCRdb took this table from immuneACCESS and kept in-frame rearrangements with V and J called. Such tables lack part of the clones; where checked against another copy, unresolved V genes explain under half of the gap, and the rest is unexplained. The sample yields approximately 220,000 clones; roughly 89% were counted once. The top ten constitute around 2.6% of the sample. The source material was PBMCs or T cells enriched from blood (not recorded which). Receptor source: a woman in her thirties with acute COVID-19.

The rearrangement links TRBV7-2 to TRBJ1-1; no clear D gene. CDR1 is SGHTA, CDR2 FQGNSA, per germline. V was cut by 0 bases and J by 6 bases, with 5 bases left in between. The CDR3 consists of 12 residues. The CDR3 region has the DNA TGTGCCAGCAGCTTAGCGAGGCCTGAAGCTTTCTTT. It codes for CASSLARPEAFF. The whole variable domain, filled in from reference TRBV7-2 and TRBJ1-1, reads GAGVSQSPSNKVTEKGKDVELRCDPISGHTALYWYRQSLGQGLEFLIYFQGNSAPDKSGLPSDRFSAERTGGSVSTLTIQRTQQEDSAVYLCASSLARPEAFFGQGTRLTVV.

This chain joins TRBV6-8 and TRBJ1-2; unclear D gene. The CDR3 sequence is 20 residues long. The ends were cut back, 1 base at V and 0 bases at J, with 24 bases in the middle. In germline, CDR1 is MNHGY, CDR2 SAAAGT. The CDR3 spells CASSYLSVVPGNPTNYGYTF. The CDR3, as DNA: TGTGCCAGCAGTTACTTGTCCGTAGTTCCCGGGAACCCCACTAACTATGGCTACACCTTC.

The chain couples TRBV18 to TRBJ2-5; 8 positions agree with TRBD1. The CDR3 sequence is 14 residues long. The germline CDR1 and CDR2 sequences are KGHSH and LQKENI. With 0 bases clipped from V and 5 bases from J, the junction kept 2 bases outside the gene matches. CDR3 protein: CASSPPTGEETQYF. The CDR3 coding sequence is TGTGCCAGCTCACCACCGACAGGGGAGGAGACCCAGTACTTC.

The sample holds one count of this clone. CDR3 bases: TGTGCCAGCAGTTACTCACGAGGCCGTGAAGCTTTCTTT. Residues: CASSYSRGREAFF. This chain uses TRBV6-5 with TRBJ1-1; no reliable D call. CDR1 is MNHEY and CDR2 is SVGAGI in the germline V gene. Trimming left V 0 bases short and J 7 bases short, with 9 bases between. This CDR3 spans 13 amino acids.

CDR3 in amino acids: CATSDRQGSGETQYF. The CDR3 nucleotides read TGTGCCACCAGTGACAGACAGGGGTCGGGGGAGACCCAGTACTTC. The chain uses TRBV24-1 and TRBJ2-5; 8 nucleotides line up with TRBD1. The J segment lost 5 bases and the V segment lost 4 bases, leaving 8 bases of the junction unmatched. In germline, CDR1 is KGHDR, CDR2 SFDVKD. This CDR3 has 15 amino acids.

This clone was counted between two and nine times. V is TRBV6-1 and J is TRBJ1-2; 10 nucleotides line up with TRBD1. Germline V CDR1 and CDR2: MNHNS, SASEGT. The CDR3 loop spans 14 amino acids. V trimming: 3 bases; J trimming: 8 bases; junction bases outside the gene matches: 6. The CDR3 nucleotides read TGTGCCAGCAGTGAGGTCGGGACAGGGGTCGGCTACACCTTC. Protein product: CASSEVGTGVGYTF.

The chain couples TRBV18 to TRBJ1-2; D unclear. Germline loops: CDR1 KGHSH, CDR2 LQKENI. With 2 bases removed from V and 3 bases from J, the gap between germline ends came to 13 bases. The CDR3 extends over 15 amino acids. The DNA for the CDR3 is TGTGCCAGCTCACCATGGGAGACGACCGACTATGGCTACACCTTC. Translated, it gives CASSPWETTDYGYTF.

This clone has more than one count but fewer than ten. The chain carries TRBV19 and TRBJ2-7; D is perhaps TRBD2 (6 bases). The CDR3 sequence is 14 residues long. Germline CDR1 reads LNHDA; CDR2 reads SQIVND (reference sequence). Trimming cost V 4 bases and J 3 bases, with 13 bases left between them. The CDR3 DNA is TGTGCCAGTAGTAGAAACATGGAGGGCTACGAGCAGTACTTC. As protein: CASSRNMEGYEQYF.

This sequence joins TRBV27 and TRBJ1-5; D is unresolved. Deletions cut 7 bases from V and 2 bases from J, with 9 bases between. This CDR3 is 13 amino acids long. Germline loops: CDR1 MNHEY, CDR2 SMNVEV (reference sequence). Here the CDR3 reads CASKAGGNQPQHF. The CDR3 DNA reads as TGTGCCAGCAAGGCCGGGGGCAATCAGCCCCAGCATTTT.